The 27 T cell receptor beta chains reported below all come from one sample, sequenced in a study of beta chain features in type 1 diabetes. The investigators reverse transcribed all of the isolated RNA, so they sequenced expressed TCRB transcripts. Produced via immunoSEQ multiplex PCR; TCRdb's table is partial and in-frame only. This repertoire shows nearly 250,000 clones, around an eighth found once; its top ten account for 0.026%. Sequenced: naive CD4+ T cells from blood. These receptors all stem from a woman aged 40 to 50 in good health.

The V call is TRBV7-2, the J call TRBJ1-1; D is uncertain. The V end was cut by 0 bases, the J end by 3 bases, with 8 bases between. The CDR3 loop spans 14 amino acids. The germline V gene encodes CDR1 SGHTA and CDR2 FQGNSA. The CDR3 here is CASSLASPDTEAFF. The CDR3 bases are TGTGCCAGCAGCTTAGCGTCCCCGGACACTGAAGCTTTCTTT.

This clone was seen only a few times. The genes are TRBV28 and TRBJ2-7, with TRBD1 as a possible D gene (7 bases). Germline lookup yields CDR1 MDHEN and CDR2 SYDVKM. Trimming removed 3 bases from V and 3 bases from J, with 15 bases in between. The CDR3 runs to 15 residues. CDR3 sequence reads: CASSLPGQGGYEQYF. CDR3 DNA sequence: TGTGCCAGCAGTTTGCCGGGGCAGGGGGGCTACGAGCAGTACTTC.

The sample holds a few counts of this clone. J is TRBJ2-1 and V is TRBV7-2, with TRBD2 matching over 12 bases. Per the germline V gene, CDR1 is SGHTA and CDR2 is FQGNSA. The CDR3 totals 16 residues. J lost 2 bases, V lost 4 bases, and 3 bases had no gene match. As DNA, the CDR3 is TGTGCCAGCAGCTCTAGCGGGGGGGCCGCCTACAATGAGCAGTTCTTC. Its translation: CASSSSGGAAYNEQFF.

This clone was seen more than once but under ten times. The rearrangement joins TRBV9 to TRBJ2-1; TRBD2 might be the D (5 bases). The CDR3 is 15 amino acids. Germline CDR1 reads SGDLS; CDR2 reads YYNGEE. V shed 2 bases and J shed 5 bases, with 14 bases lying between them. The CDR3 nucleotides read TGTGCCAGCAGCGTGACGGGAAGGTCAAACAATGAGCAGTTCTTC. Translated: CASSVTGRSNNEQFF.

The chain combines TRBV19 with TRBJ1-2; possibly TRBD1 for D (6 bases). V was shortened by 5 bases and J by 3 bases, with 25 bases between the two germline ends. Germline CDR1 and CDR2: LNHDA and SQIVND (reference sequence). This CDR3 has 18 amino acids. CDR3 sequence reads: CASSFAVGSQRGYYGYTF. The CDR3 region has the DNA TGTGCCAGTAGTTTTGCGGTTGGCAGTCAGAGGGGGTACTATGGCTACACCTTC.

This clone turned up a few times. The V gene is TRBV9, the J gene TRBJ2-2, with D possibly matching TRBD1 (6 bases). The CDR3 loop spans 16 amino acids. Germline lookup yields CDR1 SGDLS and CDR2 YYNGEE. Trimming removed 2 bases from V and 4 bases from J, with 15 bases in between. CDR3 loop: CASSVPFPGATGELFF. As DNA, the CDR3 is TGTGCCAGCAGCGTCCCGTTCCCAGGGGCCACCGGGGAGCTGTTTTTT.

This chain connects TRBV27 to TRBJ1-2; TRBD1 matches 7 bases. Unmatched junction bases numbered 5, after V lost 5 bases and J lost 5 bases. This CDR3 is 13 amino acids long. CDR1 is MNHEY, CDR2 SMNVEV, per germline (reference sequence). The CDR3 DNA reads as TGTGCCAGCAGTCGGGACAGCAGATATGGCTACACCTTC. This encodes CASSRDSRYGYTF.

The chain combines TRBV19 with TRBJ1-2; 9 positions match TRBD1. The CDR3 is made up of 14 amino acids. V lost 5 bases and J lost 2; bases outside the gene matches: 3. Per the germline V gene, CDR1 is LNHDA and CDR2 is SQIVND (reference sequence). The CDR3 DNA sequence: TGTGCCAGTAGTCGGACAGGGGCGAACTATGGCTACACCTTC. Amino acids: CASSRTGANYGYTF.

The V and J genes are TRBV29-1 and TRBJ1-2; TRBD1 is a possible D gene (5 bases). The germline V gene encodes CDR1 SQVTM and CDR2 ANQGSEA. Trimming left V 7 bases short and J 4 bases short, with 13 bases between. The CDR3 spans 12 residues. The CDR3 coding sequence is TGCAGCGCCGACGGGGGATTCTATGGCTACACCTTC. It specifies CSADGGFYGYTF. Based on the CDR3 plus reference TRBV29-1 and TRBJ1-2, the full variable domain is SAVISQKPSRDICQRGTSLTIQCQVDSQVTMMFWYRQQPGQSLTLIATANQGSEATYESGFVIDKFPISRPNLTFSTLTVSNMSPEDSSIYLCSADGGFYGYTFGSGTRLTVV.

The V gene is TRBV10-3, the J gene TRBJ2-5; 11 positions match TRBD2. The CDR3 extends over 15 amino acids. The germline gives CDR1 ENHRY, CDR2 SYGVKD. V dropped 6 bases and J dropped 1; count of bases not matched to a gene: 4. The CDR3 here is CAIRELAGVQETQYF. The CDR3, as DNA: TGTGCCATCAGAGAACTAGCGGGGGTCCAAGAGACCCAGTACTTC.

This clone came up a few times. This chain connects TRBV21-1 to TRBJ2-4; the D call TRBD2 from the table was never checked on the DNA. TRBV21-1 is classified as a pseudogene. This CDR3 spans 14 amino acids. The CDR3 DNA follows: TGTGCCAGCAGCAAAAAGTTTAGAGATAACATTCAGTACTTC. Encoded protein: CASSKKFRDNIQYF.

This clone was counted between two and nine times. This rearrangement joins TRBV9 to TRBJ2-3; no clear D gene. The CDR3 spans 14 residues. CDR1 and CDR2 (germline): SGDLS, YYNGEE. V was trimmed by 0 bases and J by 5 bases, leaving 10 bases between them. DNA for the CDR3: TGTGCCAGCAGCGTAGCCCCGAACAGAGATACGCAGTATTTT. As protein: CASSVAPNRDTQYF.

The rearrangement joins TRBV4-3 to TRBJ1-2; 9 bases are a match to TRBD1. Trimming removed 0 bases from V and 0 bases from J; junction bases left unmatched: 5. The CDR3 has 17 residues. Germline V gene data show CDR1 as LGHNA and CDR2 as YSLEER. The CDR3, as DNA: TGCGCCAGCAGCCAAGAGTGGGACAGGGTAGCTAACTATGGCTACACCTTC. Amino acids: CASSQEWDRVANYGYTF.

This clone was observed a handful of times. The chain uses TRBV19 and TRBJ2-7, with 7 bases aligning to TRBD2. J gave up 1 base and V 5 bases, and 8 bases lay outside the gene matches. The germline V gene has CDR1 LNHDA and CDR2 SQIVND (reference sequence). CDR3 size: 15 residues. This chain's CDR3 is CASSPRRGGSYEQYF. CDR3 DNA sequence: TGTGCCAGTAGTCCCCGGAGGGGAGGGTCCTACGAGCAGTACTTC.

There are a few counts of this clone. The V call is TRBV10-3, the J call TRBJ2-7; 11 nucleotides match TRBD1. The CDR3 consists of 13 residues. Germline V gene lookup returns CDR1 ENHRY and CDR2 SYGVKD. V was pared by 6 bases and J by 5 bases, with 3 bases of the junction left unmatched. CDR3: CAIRGQGGDEQYF. The CDR3 region has the DNA TGTGCCATCAGGGGACAGGGGGGGGACGAGCAGTACTTC.

This clone was seen more than once but under ten times. The chain employs TRBV7-2 and TRBJ1-2; D possibly corresponds to TRBD1 (5 bases). Trimming took off 5 bases at V and 5 bases at J, with 15 bases between the two ends. The CDR3 covers 14 residues. Per germline, CDR1 SGHTA and CDR2 FQGNSA. DNA for the CDR3: TGTGCCAGCAGCCTCACCGTCAGGGAATATGGCTACACCTTC. This sequence encodes CASSLTVREYGYTF.

This clone appeared a few times. The chain links TRBV6-6 to TRBJ2-1; D call uncertain. Trimming pared 6 bases from V and 8 bases from J, leaving 11 bases between. Germline V gives CDR1 MNHNY, CDR2 SVGAGI (reference sequence). This CDR3 has 12 amino acids. In nucleotides, the CDR3 is TGTGCCAGCAGGAGCGTGGTGGATGAGCAGTTCTTC. It yields the protein CASRSVVDEQFF.

J is TRBJ1-6 and V is TRBV6-1, with D tentatively TRBD1 (5 bases). The length of the CDR3 is 15 residues. Trimming removed 2 bases from V and 5 bases from J, with 10 bases in between. Germline-derived CDR1 and CDR2 are MNHNS and SASEGT. The CDR3 bases are TGTGCCAGCAGTGAAAGATGGGGGGATAATTCACCCCTCCACTTT. Translation: CASSERWGDNSPLHF.

This chain links TRBV5-1 with TRBJ2-1; a possible D gene is TRBD1 (6 bases). CDR3 length equals 11 residues. V was clipped by 2 bases and J by 14 bases, with 11 bases between them. CDR1 and CDR2 from the germline V gene are SGHRS and YFSETQ. The CDR3 DNA reads as TGCGCCAGCAGCTTACAGGGTGCGGAGTTCTTC. It translates to CASSLQGAEFF.

This clone has just a few counts. J is TRBJ1-4 and V is TRBV7-2, with 8 bases lining up with TRBD1. The length of the CDR3 is 14 residues. V lost 4 bases, J lost 4 bases, and 2 bases stayed unmatched. Germline V gene sequence: CDR1 SGHTA, CDR2 FQGNSA. CDR3 coding DNA: TGTGCCAGCAGCTCAGGGGGCAGTAATGAAAAACTGTTTTTT. Its translation is CASSSGGSNEKLFF.

The chain employs TRBV15 and TRBJ1-4, with 9 bases fitting TRBD1. The CDR3 consists of 17 residues. V lost 1 base to trimming and J lost 12 bases; unmatched junction nucleotides: 15. The germline V gene has CDR1 LNHNV and CDR2 YYDKDF (reference sequence). Here the CDR3 reads CATSRAGTGLFASELFF. The DNA of the CDR3 is TGTGCCACCAGCAGAGCCGGGACAGGGCTATTCGCGTCGGAACTGTTTTTT.

This clone was counted only a few times. This sequence joins TRBV4-3 and TRBJ1-2; no definite D call. There are 15 residues in the CDR3. V lost 2 bases, J lost 7 bases, and 17 bases lay in between. Per the germline V gene, CDR1 is LGHNA and CDR2 is YSLEER. The CDR3 DNA sequence: TGCGCCAGCAGCCAAACCGCCGGTGGAGGAGTTGGCTACACCTTC. It is translated as CASSQTAGGGVGYTF.

This clone was counted a few times. The chain couples TRBV2 to TRBJ2-1, with 7 bases that match TRBD1. J was trimmed by 15 bases and V by 4 bases; bases with no gene match: 6. Germline values: CDR1 SNHLY, CDR2 FYNNEI. The length of the CDR3 is 11 residues. Here the CDR3 DNA reads TGTGCCAGCAGTGCGACAGGGTCGGGGTTCTTC. It yields the protein CASSATGSGFF.

This clone has more than one count but fewer than ten. V is TRBV13 and J is TRBJ1-3; 9 nucleotides agree with TRBD1. CDR1 and CDR2 from the germline V gene are PRHDT and FYEKMQ (reference sequence). This CDR3 is 18 amino acids long. J lost 3 bases, V lost 2 bases, and 11 bases had no gene match. CDR3 nucleotide sequence: TGTGCCAGCAGCTTACCCTACAGGGGGCTACCTTTTGGAAACACCATATATTTT. Translating it yields CASSLPYRGLPFGNTIYF.

This clone was recorded a few times. This rearrangement joins TRBV5-1 to TRBJ2-7; D unresolved. From germline, CDR1 is SGHRS and CDR2 YFSETQ. V lost 0 bases and J lost 3, with 16 bases in between. The CDR3 extends over 16 amino acids. The CDR3 nucleotides read TGCGCCAGCAGCTTGGCCTTCCATGCCTCCAGCTACGAGCAGTACTTC. It is translated as CASSLAFHASSYEQYF.

The chain is built from TRBV19 and TRBJ1-2; the D gene is possibly TRBD1 (6 bases). Per the germline V gene, CDR1 is LNHDA and CDR2 is SQIVND (reference sequence). V lost 5 bases and J lost 6, with 19 bases in between. The CDR3 runs 15 residues. The CDR3 nucleotides are TGTGCCAGTAGTCAATCCGGACAGTTTCTTCATGGCTACACCTTC. Translating gives CASSQSGQFLHGYTF.

This chain links TRBV29-1 with TRBJ2-2, with 9 bases lining up with TRBD1. V trimming: 7 bases; J trimming: 3 bases; junction bases outside the gene matches: 6. Germline loops: CDR1 SQVTM, CDR2 ANQGSEA. The length of the CDR3 is 14 residues. CDR3 loop: CSANRGLDTGELFF. CDR3 DNA sequence: TGCAGCGCAAACAGGGGGCTGGACACCGGGGAGCTGTTTTTT.